The T cell receptor (beta chain) described here comes from a study of Ad26.COV2.S vaccination and SARS-CoV-2 variants. Treatment: some 20 received Ad26.COV2.S at low or high dose, single or two shots; about 5 received placebo; per-sample allocation not given. Material that was analyzed had been drawn on day 63 after the first vaccine or placebo injection. Expressing Wuhan-strain SARS-CoV-2 spike, an Ad26 vector served as the vaccine. Clones were sequenced by immunoSEQ multiplex PCR, and TCRdb holds only the in-frame ones, with some missing. The sample records some 250,000 clones, roughly 90% being singletons. This clonotype originated in a person aged 18-60 years who received the Ad26.COV2.S COVID-19 vaccine or a placebo. The sequencing used peripheral blood, collected in a trial of Ad26.COV2.S vaccine versus placebo.

The CDR3 sequence: CSVEQGTSGFYNEQFF. CDR3 DNA: TGCAGCGTTGAGCAGGGGACTAGCGGGTTCTACAATGAGCAGTTCTTC. The chain recombines TRBV29-1 with TRBJ2-1; the match to TRBD2 covers 12 bases. This CDR3 region has 16 residues. The ends lost 3 bases at V and 3 bases at J; junction bases unmatched: 6. Germline CDR1 and CDR2: SQVTM and ANQGSEA.